This T cell receptor (beta chain) was recorded in a study of blood T cell repertoires in COVID-19. Study overall: There were acute and convalescent COVID-19 samples, and they came from the United States, Italy and Spain. T cells, B-cell-depleted T cells, or PBMCs provided the cDNA or gDNA that served as material.

Per the original data handling: Reference gene primer amplification yielded estimated nucleated cell counts. Profiled with immunoSEQ multiplex PCR; TCRdb holds only in-frame clones, not every one. The V and J calls and the clone size are those of that table, but D and trimming were determined from the DNA. The sample has 150,000 to 200,000 clones; around 87% are singletons. The sequenced material came from peripheral blood. This receptor was identified in a man between 18 and 35 years old with acute or convalescent COVID-19.

DNA for the CDR3: TGTGCCAGCAGAGGACAGGGATCCTACGAGCAGTACGTC. Translating gives CASRGQGSYEQYV. The chain has TRBV6-5 and TRBJ2-7, with 8 bases that match TRBD1. CDR3 length: 13 residues. J gave up 1 base and V 6 bases, and 2 bases lay outside the gene matches. CDR1 and CDR2 from the germline V gene are MNHEY and SVGAGI.